Following are 7 T cell receptor beta chains from one sample sequenced in a study of identical twins. TCRdb reprocessed the 5' RACE reads via MiXCR and lists one record per CDR3 protein. This table holds about 250,000 distinct CDR3 sequences, approximately 7.9% found once. The data also belong to a second study, concerning yellow fever vaccine responses in identical twins.

Sequencing input: CD8+ T cells sorted from blood. These receptors all stem from a young woman in good health.

V and J are TRBV5-8 and TRBJ2-3, with D possibly being TRBD1 (6 bases). The length of the CDR3 is 15 residues. Germline CDR1 is SGHTS and CDR2 is YDEGEE. Trimming pared 4 bases from V and 4 bases from J, leaving 16 bases between. Here the CDR3 DNA reads TGTGCCAGCAGCGCCCCGGGGCAGGGGCCAGATACGCAGTATTTT. As protein: CASSAPGQGPDTQYF.

The table lists this clonotype with many counts. The chain has TRBV7-2 and TRBJ2-2, with D maybe TRBD1 (5 bases). Germline CDR1 and CDR2: SGHTA and FQGNSA. This CDR3 contains 14 residues. V was pared by 5 bases and J by 8 bases, with 15 bases between. CDR3 nucleotide sequence: TGTGCCAGCAGCAATACCAGGGCCGGAGGGGAGCTGTTTTTT. Residues: CASSNTRAGGELFF.

This clonotype has just a few counts. The chain recombines TRBV7-9 with TRBJ2-7; D is possibly TRBD1 (6 bases). CDR1 SEHNR and CDR2 FQNEAQ come from the germline V gene (reference sequence). V gave up 8 bases and J gave up 5 bases, with 19 bases separating them. This CDR3 contains 14 residues. The CDR3 spells CASLFVWWGHEQYV. CDR3 DNA: TGTGCCAGCCTATTCGTGTGGTGGGGGCACGAGCAGTACGTC.

The V call is TRBV11-2, the J call TRBJ2-1; 12 positions agree with TRBD2. The trim removed 6 bases at V and 5 bases at J, leaving 11 bases unmatched. The CDR3 consists of 17 residues. Germline V gives CDR1 SGHAT, CDR2 FQNNGV. CDR3 DNA sequence: TGTGCCAGCAGTCCGACTAGCGGGGGACGGGGGGACAATGAGCAGTTCTTC. The encoded protein is CASSPTSGGRGDNEQFF.

This chain links TRBV7-2 with TRBJ2-1, with TRBD1 matching 8 bases. The CDR3 length is 15 residues. The ends lost 5 bases at V and 8 bases at J; junction bases unmatched: 11. Germline V gene data show CDR1 as SGHTA and CDR2 as FQGNSA. This chain's CDR3 is CASSPQGAFTDEQFF. CDR3 sequence (DNA): TGTGCCAGCAGCCCCCAGGGGGCCTTTACCGATGAGCAGTTCTTC.

The chain employs TRBV13 and TRBJ2-3; the D call may be TRBD1 or TRBD2 (5 bases each). V dropped 5 bases and J dropped 0 bases, with 15 bases sitting between them. The CDR3 runs 16 residues. Germline V CDR1 and CDR2: PRHDT, FYEKMQ (reference sequence). The CDR3 here is CASSGGWETSTDTQYF. In DNA, the CDR3 is TGTGCCAGCAGCGGGGGTTGGGAGACTAGCACAGATACGCAGTATTTT. Full variable domain (outside the CDR3, taken from reference TRBV13 and TRBJ2-3): AAGVIQSPRHLIKEKRETATLKCYPIPRHDTVYWYQQGPGQDPQFLISFYEKMQSDKGSIPDRFSAQQFSDYHSELNMSSLELGDSALYFCASSGGWETSTDTQYFGPGTRLTVL.

The chain joins TRBV5-1 to TRBJ2-7; 12 bases are a match to TRBD2. The CDR3 spans 15 residues. CDR1 and CDR2 from the germline V gene are SGHRS and YFSETQ. V was pared by 0 bases and J by 5 bases, with 3 bases of the junction left unmatched. CDR3 nucleotides: TGCGCCAGCAGCTTGGGACTAGCGGGAGAAAACGAGCAGTACTTC. Residues: CASSLGLAGENEQYF.